This T cell receptor beta chain was obtained from a study of siplizumab effects on memory and regulatory T cells. Findings and caveats of the study: Relative to controls at approximately 30%, mappable alloreactive CD4+ clones exhibited a mean Treg-derived proportion of approximately 70% with siplizumab. Naive T cells appeared more diverse than memory cells and seemed to be major alloresponse contributors.

A remark on this clone: Its antigen is not known.

Trimming removed 2 bases at V and 0 bases at J, with 9 bases between. The germline V gene encodes CDR1 ENHRY and CDR2 SYGVKD. This CDR3 is 15 amino acids long. Repertoires were generated with immunoSEQ multiplex PCR, while TCRdb's copy carries only in-frame clones and drops some. The sample lists about 110,000 clones; about 90% were seen once. V gene TRBV10-3 combines with J gene TRBJ2-3; D gene uncertain. Sequencing was carried out using Tregs sorted from blood. The sequence was collected from a human donor in good health. The CDR3 is CAISEVRPSTDTQYF. The CDR3 DNA sequence: TGTGCCATCAGTGAGGTCAGACCCAGCACAGATACGCAGTATTTT.